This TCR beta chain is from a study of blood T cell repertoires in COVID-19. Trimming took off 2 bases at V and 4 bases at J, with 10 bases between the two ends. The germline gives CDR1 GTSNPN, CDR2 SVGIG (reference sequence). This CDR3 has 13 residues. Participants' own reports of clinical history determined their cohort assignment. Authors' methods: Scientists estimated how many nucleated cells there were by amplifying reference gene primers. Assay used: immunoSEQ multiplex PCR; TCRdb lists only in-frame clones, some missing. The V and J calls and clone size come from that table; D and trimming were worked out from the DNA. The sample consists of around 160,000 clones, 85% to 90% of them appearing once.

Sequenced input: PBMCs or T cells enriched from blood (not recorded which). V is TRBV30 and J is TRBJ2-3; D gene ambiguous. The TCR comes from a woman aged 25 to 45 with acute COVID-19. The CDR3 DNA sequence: TGTGCCTGGAGTTCGGAAAGCGCAGATACGCAGTATTTT. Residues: CAWSSESADTQYF.